The 13 T cell receptor beta chains below were found in one sample sequenced in a study of vaccination effects on CD4 cells after COVID-19. Measured with immunoSEQ multiplex PCR; TCRdb has only the in-frame clones, and not every one. Of around 28,000 clones detected, about 80% appear once; the ten largest clones hold around 30%. Their antigen targets remain unknown. ViraFEST used viral peptide pools to expand antigen-specific CD4+ T cells before sequencing. Culturing for more than eight days preceded CD4+ T cell isolation. Neither prior SARS-CoV-2 infection nor positive nucleocapsid antibodies were present in the vaccine recipients. The sequenced sample was CD4+ T cells from PBMCs cultured with SARS-CoV-2 spike peptides, obtained before COVID-19 vaccination. The receptors originated from a human donor who received a COVID-19 vaccine.

This chain connects TRBV7-8 to TRBJ2-1; no firm D call. Germline V gene lookup returns CDR1 SGHVS and CDR2 FQNEAQ. V was trimmed by 1 base and J by 4 bases, leaving 8 bases between them. There are 14 residues in the CDR3. The CDR3 spells CASSLVTVYNEQFF. CDR3 nucleotides: TGTGCCAGCAGCTTAGTAACGGTATACAATGAGCAGTTCTTC.

The table lists this clone with a count of one. The chain is built from TRBV7-2 and TRBJ1-3; D gene uncertain. CDR3 length: 15 amino acids. Trimming removed 0 bases at V and 0 bases at J, with 6 bases between. The germline V gene has CDR1 SGHTA and CDR2 FQGNSA. The chain's CDR3 is CASSLAVNSGNTIYF. CDR3 nucleotides: TGTGCCAGCAGCTTAGCAGTAAACTCTGGAAACACCATATATTTT.

This sequence joins TRBV19 and TRBJ2-4, with 15 positions matching TRBD2. Germline V gene lookup returns CDR1 LNHDA and CDR2 SQIVND (reference sequence). The V gene end was trimmed by 8 bases and the J gene end by 1 base; junction bases not matched to a gene: 9. The CDR3 extends over 18 amino acids. The CDR3 sequence is CASGGLAGGVYAKNIQYF. In DNA, the CDR3 is TGTGCCAGTGGAGGACTAGCGGGGGGGGTCTATGCCAAAAACATTCAGTACTTC.

The gene calls are TRBV5-1 and TRBJ1-5; 7 positions agree with TRBD1. The CDR3 covers 15 residues. Germline values: CDR1 SGHRS, CDR2 YFSETQ. Germline trimming cut 3 bases from V and 0 bases from J; bases unmatched to any gene: 3. DNA for the CDR3: TGCGCCAGCAGCTGGACAGGAAATAGCAATCAGCCCCAGCATTTT. Translating it yields CASSWTGNSNQPQHF.

The chain joins TRBV5-1 to TRBJ1-1, with D possibly matching TRBD1 (6 bases). Between the trimmed V and J ends, which lost 4 bases and 6 bases, there was a span of 16 bases. Germline V gives CDR1 SGHRS, CDR2 YFSETQ. The CDR3 loop spans 14 amino acids. CDR3 in amino acids: CASSPGGAGAEAFF. CDR3 nucleotide sequence: TGCGCCAGCAGCCCCGGGGGCGCAGGGGCTGAAGCTTTCTTT.

A word on this clone: The junction differs from germline at one of its ends, possibly a read error. V usage is TRBV7-7 and J usage is TRBJ2-1; 14 bases are a match to TRBD2. The CDR3 has 19 residues. In germline, CDR1 is SSHAT, CDR2 FNYEAQ (reference sequence). CDR3 protein: CASSLGGGTSGSSYNEQFF. For the CDR3, the DNA is TGTGCTAGCAGCTTGGGAGGAGGGACTAGCGGGAGCTCCTACAATGAGCAGTTCTTC. The variable domain in full, completed from reference TRBV7-7 and TRBJ2-1, reads GAGVSQSPRYKVTKRGQDVTLRCDPISSHATLYWYQQALGQGPEFLTYFNYEAQPDKSGLPSDRFSAERPEGSISTLTIQRTEQRDSAMYRCASSLGGGTSGSSYNEQFFGPGTRLTVL.

This clone turned up a few times. The chain recombines TRBV19 with TRBJ2-3, with D tentatively TRBD1 (5 bases). The V and J ends lost 6 bases and 0 bases respectively, with 13 bases between them. Germline V gene sequence: CDR1 LNHDA, CDR2 SQIVND (reference sequence). The CDR3 is 15 amino acids. CDR3 sequence (DNA): TGTGCCAGTAGGGAAGCAGGGTTTAGCACAGATACGCAGTATTTT. Translating gives CASREAGFSTDTQYF. Combining the CDR3 with reference TRBV19 and TRBJ2-3 gives the whole variable domain DGGITQSPKYLFRKEGQNVTLSCEQNLNHDAMYWYRQDPGQGLRLIYYSQIVNDFQKGDIAEGYSVSREKKESFPLTVTSAQKNPTAFYLCASREAGFSTDTQYFGPGTRLTVL.

The V gene is TRBV5-8, the J gene TRBJ2-2; D unresolved. Trimming cost V 1 base and J 2 bases, with 3 bases left between them. The CDR3 is made up of 13 amino acids. Germline CDR1 reads SGHTS; CDR2 reads YDEGEE. The CDR3 nucleotides read TGTGCCAGCAGCTTGTTAAACACCGGGGAGCTGTTTTTT. Amino acids: CASSLLNTGELFF.

This rearrangement joins TRBV7-8 to TRBJ2-7; TRBD2 matches 10 bases. With 3 bases clipped from V and 7 bases from J, the junction kept 9 bases outside the gene matches. CDR1 is SGHVS and CDR2 is FQNEAQ in the germline V gene. This CDR3 has 15 amino acids. The CDR3 nucleotides read TGTGCCAGCAGCTTGAATAGCGGGAGGTTTGGAGAGCAGTACTTC. It translates to CASSLNSGRFGEQYF.

This clone was observed a few times. CDR3 sequence (DNA): TGTGCCAGCAGCCAAGGAATTAATGAAAAACTGTTTTTT. Translating it yields CASSQGINEKLFF. The rearrangement uses TRBV3-1 (or the pseudogene TRBV3-2) and TRBJ1-4; the D is unclear. Germline CDR1 is LGHDT and CDR2 is YNNKEL (reference sequence). V was shortened by 1 base and J by 4 bases, with 4 bases between the two germline ends. The CDR3 has 13 amino acids.

This clone is medium-sized within its sample. This sample includes further DNA sequences coding for the same CDR3. The rearrangement joins TRBV27 to TRBJ2-3; 8 bases match TRBD1. Looked up from germline, CDR1 is MNHEY and CDR2 is SMNVEV (reference sequence). The CDR3 extends over 13 amino acids. V shed 8 bases, J shed 3 bases, and the junction held 4 bases outside the gene matches. The CDR3 sequence is CASSGQGTDTQYF. In nucleotides, the CDR3 is TGTGCCAGCTCTGGACAGGGAACAGATACGCAGTATTTT.

The chain combines TRBV3-1 (or the pseudogene TRBV3-2) with TRBJ1-2; a possible D gene is TRBD1 (6 bases). In germline, CDR1 is LGHDT, CDR2 YNNKEL (reference sequence). Trimming shortened V by 1 base and J by 4 bases, and 13 bases separated the two germline ends. The CDR3 is made up of 15 amino acids. CDR3 in DNA: TGTGCCAGCAGCCAAGGGACAGCCGCCGCCTATGGCTACACCTTC. Amino acid sequence: CASSQGTAAAYGYTF.

V is TRBV19 and J is TRBJ2-6; possible D gene TRBD1, 7 bases. The V end lost 4 bases, the J end lost 4 bases, and 20 bases lay between the germline ends. Germline values: CDR1 LNHDA, CDR2 SQIVND (reference sequence). CDR3 length: 18 residues. The CDR3 DNA reads TGTGCCAGTAGTAGCAAGCTAACAGGGGAGGCAGGGGCCAACGTCCTGACTTTC. Translating it yields CASSSKLTGEAGANVLTF.